The 5 T cell receptor beta chains in this list originate from one sample, sequenced in a study of regulatory T cells in long-lasting Graves disease. Assembly of TCR beta libraries relied on iRepertoire HTBI primers together with Arm-PCR of CDR3 regions. TCRdb ran MiXCR on the multiplex PCR reads and lists one entry per CDR3 protein. The table lists about 460,000 distinct CDR3 sequences, roughly 22% of them singletons. Described time point: persistent/refractory GD, antithyroid drugs over 5 years with positive TRAb. The TCR library was made from RNA that had been extracted from PBMCs in TRIzol. The sequenced sample was peripheral blood mononuclear cells (PBMCs), obtained when the disease was refractory, from a patient treated with antithyroid drugs. These receptors were taken from a female donor with Graves disease.

The J gene is TRBJ1-2, the V gene TRBV7-9; no reliable D call. V dropped 4 bases and J dropped 4 bases, with 10 bases sitting between them. The germline V gene encodes CDR1 SEHNR and CDR2 FQNEAQ (reference sequence). The CDR3 sequence is 13 residues long. CDR3 in amino acids: CASSSPLGYGYTF. As DNA, the CDR3 is TGTGCCAGCAGCTCCCCGCTGGGCTATGGCTACACCTTC.

This clonotype was recorded a few times. CDR3 in DNA: TGTGCCAGCAGCGTACCGGGACAGCCATATGGCTACACCTTC. Translated, it gives CASSVPGQPYGYTF. This chain connects TRBV9 to TRBJ1-2; 7 bases line up with TRBD1. Germline lookup yields CDR1 SGDLS and CDR2 YYNGEE. Trimming at V came to 1 base and at J to 5 bases, leaving 5 bases not matched to a gene. The CDR3 loop spans 14 amino acids.

This rearrangement joins TRBV7-2 to TRBJ2-1; TRBD2 aligns across 15 bases. V trimming: 4 bases; J trimming: 10 bases; junction bases outside the gene matches: 8. From germline, CDR1 is SGHTA and CDR2 FQGNSA. The CDR3 consists of 16 residues. The CDR3 loop reads CASSSPSGTSGREQFF. The CDR3 nucleotides are TGTGCCAGCAGCTCGCCCTCCGGGACTAGCGGGAGGGAGCAGTTCTTC.

Remarks on this clonotype: Possible read error: a much larger clone is one base away. The chain combines TRBV24-1 with TRBJ2-1; D is ambiguous. CDR3 length equals 13 residues. The germline CDR1 and CDR2 sequences are KGHDR and SFDVKD. V gave up 3 bases and J gave up 8 bases, with 10 bases separating them. The CDR3 DNA reads TGTGCCACCAGTGATGCCGACCTGCATGAGCAGTTCTTC. Amino acids: CATSDADLHEQFF.

Ten or more counts support this clonotype. The chain is built from TRBV28 and TRBJ2-7; D remains ambiguous. Germline CDR1 is MDHEN and CDR2 is SYDVKM. V shed 2 bases and J shed 1 base, with 18 bases lying between them. The CDR3 totals 17 residues. CDR3 nucleotides: TGTGCCAGCAGTTTAGAATTTCGGCAGCTTGGATCCTACGAGCAGTACTTC. It is translated as CASSLEFRQLGSYEQYF.